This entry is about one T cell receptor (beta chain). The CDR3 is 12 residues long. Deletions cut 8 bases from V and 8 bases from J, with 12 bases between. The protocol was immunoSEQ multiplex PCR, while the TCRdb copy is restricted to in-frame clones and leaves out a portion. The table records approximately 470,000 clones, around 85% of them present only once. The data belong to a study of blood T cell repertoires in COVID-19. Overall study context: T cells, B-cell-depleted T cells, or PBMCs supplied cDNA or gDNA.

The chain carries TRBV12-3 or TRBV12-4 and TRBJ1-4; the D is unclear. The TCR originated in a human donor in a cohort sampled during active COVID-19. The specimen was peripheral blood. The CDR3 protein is CASSFSWEKLFF. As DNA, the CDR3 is TGTGCCAGCTCCTTTAGCTGGGAAAAACTGTTTTTT.